The rows below give T cell receptor beta chains drawn from one sample of a study of blood T cell repertoires in COVID-19. Produced via immunoSEQ multiplex PCR; TCRdb's table is partial and in-frame only. The table records about 210,000 clones, around 92% of them present only once. The sample was PBMCs or T cells enriched from blood (not recorded which). The source is a woman aged 18-35 years who had recovered from COVID-19. Each CDR3 is given with its conserved first and last residue. Fields, in order: D gene, clone size, J gene, V gene, CDR3 DNA, CDR3 protein. The D gene is left open where the match is weak. Clone size is stated in some rows and not others, as once, few, many or a class when expanded.

D gene: TRBD1
clone size: .
J gene: TRBJ1-1
V gene: TRBV27
CDR3 DNA: TGTGCCAGCAGTTTAACCCGACAGGGTGCCGAAGCTTTCTTT
CDR3 protein: CASSLTRQGAEAFF

D gene: .
clone size: .
J gene: TRBJ2-5
V gene: TRBV5-1
CDR3 DNA: TGCGCCAGCAGCTTGGCCCCCCTACTAGCTTATAACGAAGAGACCCAGTACTTC
CDR3 protein: CASSLAPLLAYNEETQYF

D gene: TRBD1
clone size: .
J gene: TRBJ2-1
V gene: TRBV5-1
CDR3 DNA: TGCGCCAGCAGCCCTCGACAGGGATTCAATGAGCAGTTCTTC
CDR3 protein: CASSPRQGFNEQFF

D gene: .
clone size: .
J gene: TRBJ1-6
V gene: TRBV9
CDR3 DNA: TGTGCCAGCAGCGTAGGGTCCCCGAGAGATAATTCACCCCTCCACTTT
CDR3 protein: CASSVGSPRDNSPLHF

D gene: TRBD1
clone size: .
J gene: TRBJ1-2
V gene: TRBV7-3
CDR3 DNA: TGTGCCAGCAGCTTAATGAGACAGAAAAATCTTAGACAGGGGGCGAATGGCTACACCTTC
CDR3 protein: CASSLMRQKNLRQGANGYTF

D gene: TRBD1
clone size: .
J gene: TRBJ1-6
V gene: TRBV2
CDR3 DNA: TGTGCCAGCAGTGCCTCTAGACAGGGCGATAATTCACCCCTCCACTTT
CDR3 protein: CASSASRQGDNSPLHF

D gene: .
clone size: .
J gene: TRBJ2-6
V gene: TRBV27
CDR3 DNA: TGTGCCAGCAGTTTAAAGGGGTCCGGGGCCAACGTCCTGACTTTC
CDR3 protein: CASSLKGSGANVLTF

D gene: .
clone size: .
J gene: TRBJ2-1
V gene: TRBV5-5
CDR3 DNA: TGTGCCAGCAGCTTCGTGGCCAATGAGCAGTTCTTC
CDR3 protein: CASSFVANEQFF

D gene: .
clone size: .
J gene: TRBJ1-1
V gene: TRBV6-5
CDR3 DNA: TGTGCCAGCAGTTACTCGGTTTATAGCGGGGGGACTGAAGCTTTCTTT
CDR3 protein: CASSYSVYSGGTEAFF

D gene: .
clone size: .
J gene: TRBJ1-5
V gene: TRBV3-1/TRBV3-2
CDR3 DNA: TGTGCCAGCAGCCAAGACAGGACTAATCAGCCCCAGCATTTT
CDR3 protein: CASSQDRTNQPQHF

D gene: TRBD1
clone size: .
J gene: TRBJ1-3
V gene: TRBV5-4
CDR3 DNA: TGTGCCAGCAGCTTAGGGACAGGCTCTGGAAACACCATATATTTT
CDR3 protein: CASSLGTGSGNTIYF

D gene: .
clone size: .
J gene: TRBJ1-3
V gene: TRBV29-1
CDR3 DNA: TGCAGCGTTGAGGGGAGAGCATCTGGAAACACCATATATTTT
CDR3 protein: CSVEGRASGNTIYF

D gene: .
clone size: .
J gene: TRBJ2-1
V gene: TRBV7-6
CDR3 DNA: TGTGCCAGCGGCATGAAGAATGAGCAGTTCTTC
CDR3 protein: CASGMKNEQFF

D gene: TRBD1
clone size: .
J gene: TRBJ2-5
V gene: TRBV11-1
CDR3 DNA: TGTGCCAGCAGCCTGACAGGGGTAGGGGAGACCCAGTACTTC
CDR3 protein: CASSLTGVGETQYF

D gene: .
clone size: .
J gene: TRBJ1-5
V gene: TRBV7-2
CDR3 DNA: TGTGCCAGCAGCGGGGGGATTAATCAGCCCCAGCATTTT
CDR3 protein: CASSGGINQPQHF

D gene: TRBD1
clone size: once
J gene: TRBJ2-3
V gene: TRBV7-3
CDR3 DNA: TGTGCCAGCAGCCAACCGGACAGGGTGGAAGATACGCAGTATTTT
CDR3 protein: CASSQPDRVEDTQYF

D gene: TRBD1
clone size: once
J gene: TRBJ1-2
V gene: TRBV6-5
CDR3 DNA: TGTGCCAGCAGTCCCCAGGGGGTCTCGGGCTACACCTTC
CDR3 protein: CASSPQGVSGYTF

D gene: .
clone size: .
J gene: TRBJ1-2
V gene: TRBV30
CDR3 DNA: TGTGCCTGGAGTCTCTACAGGACAAGTAACTATGGCTACACCTTC
CDR3 protein: CAWSLYRTSNYGYTF

D gene: TRBD1
clone size: once
J gene: TRBJ1-2
V gene: TRBV30
CDR3 DNA: TGTGCCTGGAGTGTACCCGACAGGGTATGGATCTATGGCTACACCTTC
CDR3 protein: CAWSVPDRVWIYGYTF

D gene: .
clone size: .
J gene: TRBJ1-4
V gene: TRBV3-1/TRBV3-2
CDR3 DNA: TGTGCCAGCAGCCAAGAATTCCTCAGGGCGTGGAATGAAAAACTGTTTTTT
CDR3 protein: CASSQEFLRAWNEKLFF

D gene: TRBD2
clone size: few
J gene: TRBJ2-1
V gene: TRBV6-4
CDR3 DNA: TGTGCCAGCAGTGGTAGCGGGGGGGCCAATGAGCAGTTCTTC
CDR3 protein: CASSGSGGANEQFF

D gene: .
clone size: .
J gene: TRBJ1-5
V gene: TRBV28
CDR3 DNA: TGTGCCAGCAGTTTCCGGGGTGGTCAGCCCCAGCATTTT
CDR3 protein: CASSFRGGQPQHF

D gene: .
clone size: once
J gene: TRBJ2-3
V gene: TRBV5-5
CDR3 DNA: TGTGCCAGCAAACCGGGACTGGAAACGGATACGCAGTATTTT
CDR3 protein: CASKPGLETDTQYF

D gene: TRBD1
clone size: .
J gene: TRBJ1-4
V gene: TRBV4-1
CDR3 DNA: TGCGCCAGCAGCCAAGGCTATGGGACAGCCAATGAAAAACTGTTTTTT
CDR3 protein: CASSQGYGTANEKLFF

D gene: TRBD1
clone size: .
J gene: TRBJ2-1
V gene: TRBV25-1
CDR3 DNA: TGTGCCAGCAGTGAATATTACGGGACAGAGAATGAGCAGTTCTTC
CDR3 protein: CASSEYYGTENEQFF

D gene: .
clone size: .
J gene: TRBJ2-1
V gene: TRBV7-9
CDR3 DNA: TGTGCCAGCAGCTTAGTGGGGCCTGGCAATGAGCAGTTCTTC
CDR3 protein: CASSLVGPGNEQFF

D gene: TRBD1
clone size: .
J gene: TRBJ2-1
V gene: TRBV9
CDR3 DNA: TGTGCCAGCAGCATCGGGACAGGGTACAATGAGCAGTTCTTC
CDR3 protein: CASSIGTGYNEQFF

D gene: TRBD1
clone size: .
J gene: TRBJ1-4
V gene: TRBV2
CDR3 DNA: TGTGCCAGCAGTCCGGGACAGAGGGGGAAACTGTTTTTT
CDR3 protein: CASSPGQRGKLFF

D gene: TRBD1
clone size: once
J gene: TRBJ1-6
V gene: TRBV11-2
CDR3 DNA: TGTGCCAGCAGCTTATATAGGGACAGTGGTTCACCCCTCCACTTT
CDR3 protein: CASSLYRDSGSPLHF

D gene: .
clone size: few
J gene: TRBJ2-1
V gene: TRBV2
CDR3 DNA: TGTGCCAGCAGTTCTGGCAACAATGAGCAGTTCTTC
CDR3 protein: CASSSGNNEQFF

D gene: .
clone size: .
J gene: TRBJ1-2
V gene: TRBV19
CDR3 DNA: TGTGCCAGTAGTGGGGAGGTGGCTCACTATGGCTACACCTTC
CDR3 protein: CASSGEVAHYGYTF

D gene: TRBD1
clone size: .
J gene: TRBJ1-2
V gene: TRBV27
CDR3 DNA: TGTGCCAGCAGTTTTGGACAGGGGGCGTCTGGCTACACCTTC
CDR3 protein: CASSFGQGASGYTF

D gene: TRBD2
clone size: .
J gene: TRBJ2-7
V gene: TRBV5-1
CDR3 DNA: TGCGCCAGCAGCTTGGCCCCCCTAGCGGTTCGCCTCTCCTACGAGCAGTACTTC
CDR3 protein: CASSLAPLAVRLSYEQYF

D gene: .
clone size: .
J gene: TRBJ1-2
V gene: TRBV18
CDR3 DNA: TGTGCCAGCTCACCGACAGGTCTTGCGGGCTACACCTTC
CDR3 protein: CASSPTGLAGYTF

D gene: .
clone size: .
J gene: TRBJ1-6
V gene: TRBV30
CDR3 DNA: TGTGCCTGGAGTAGGAGTCAGGGCTATTCACCCCTCCACTTT
CDR3 protein: CAWSRSQGYSPLHF

D gene: .
clone size: .
J gene: TRBJ1-1
V gene: TRBV5-6
CDR3 DNA: TGTGCCAGCAGCTTGGTCGTGCAGGCGGGGAGAACTGAAGCTTTCTTT
CDR3 protein: CASSLVVQAGRTEAFF

D gene: .
clone size: .
J gene: TRBJ2-3
V gene: TRBV5-6
CDR3 DNA: TGTGCCAGCAGCCCCCAGGAGGGGGGGCAATGGACGCAGTATTTT
CDR3 protein: CASSPQEGGQWTQYF

D gene: .
clone size: .
J gene: TRBJ2-1
V gene: TRBV19
CDR3 DNA: TGTGCCAGTAGTATTGCGGGGGCGTACAATGAGCAGTTCTTC
CDR3 protein: CASSIAGAYNEQFF

D gene: TRBD2
clone size: once
J gene: TRBJ2-7
V gene: TRBV6-5
CDR3 DNA: TGTGCCAGCTCCGCCTCGGGGGGGGCGGGGGAGCAGTACTTC
CDR3 protein: CASSASGGAGEQYF

D gene: TRBD2
clone size: .
J gene: TRBJ2-3
V gene: TRBV7-9
CDR3 DNA: TGTGCCAGCAGCGCAGGCCCTAGCGGGGGGGTTACCGCAGATACGCAGTATTTT
CDR3 protein: CASSAGPSGGVTADTQYF